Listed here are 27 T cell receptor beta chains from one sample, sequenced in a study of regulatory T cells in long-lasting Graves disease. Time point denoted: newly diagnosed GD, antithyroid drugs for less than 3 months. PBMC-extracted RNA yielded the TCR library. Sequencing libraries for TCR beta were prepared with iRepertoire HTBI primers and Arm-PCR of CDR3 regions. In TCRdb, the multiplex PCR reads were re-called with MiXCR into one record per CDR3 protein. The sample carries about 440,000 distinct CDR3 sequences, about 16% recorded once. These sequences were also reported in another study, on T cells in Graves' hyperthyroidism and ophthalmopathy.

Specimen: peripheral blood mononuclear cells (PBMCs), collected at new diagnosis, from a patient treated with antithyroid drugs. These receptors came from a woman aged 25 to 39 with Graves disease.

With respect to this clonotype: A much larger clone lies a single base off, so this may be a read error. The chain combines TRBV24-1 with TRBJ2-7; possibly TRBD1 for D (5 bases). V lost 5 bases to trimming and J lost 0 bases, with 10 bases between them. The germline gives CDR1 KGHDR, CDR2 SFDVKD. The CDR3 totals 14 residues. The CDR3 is CATSGPRGSYEQYF. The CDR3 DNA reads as TGTGCCACCAGTGGTCCAAGGGGCTCCTACGAGCAGTACTTC.

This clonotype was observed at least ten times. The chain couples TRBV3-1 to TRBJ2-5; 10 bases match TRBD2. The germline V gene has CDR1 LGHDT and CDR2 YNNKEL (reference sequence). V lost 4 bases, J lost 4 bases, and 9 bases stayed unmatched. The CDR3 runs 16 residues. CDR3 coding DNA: TGTGCCAGCAGCCGAGAGCTAGCGGGAGTATCAGAGACCCAGTACTTC. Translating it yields CASSRELAGVSETQYF.

This CDR3 is CASSSGGPVEQYF. The CDR3 nucleotides read TGTGCCAGCAGTTCGGGGGGGCCGGTCGAGCAGTACTTC. The rearrangement joins TRBV28 to TRBJ2-7; 8 nucleotides align to TRBD2. Per the germline V gene, CDR1 is MDHEN and CDR2 is SYDVKM. This CDR3 is built from 13 residues. V lost 4 bases to trimming and J lost 6 bases; unmatched junction nucleotides: 5.

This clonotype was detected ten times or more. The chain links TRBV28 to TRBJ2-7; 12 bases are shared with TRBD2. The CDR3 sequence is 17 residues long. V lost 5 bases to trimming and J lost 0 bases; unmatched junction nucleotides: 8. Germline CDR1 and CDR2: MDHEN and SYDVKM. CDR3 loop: CASSLPTSGGSSYEQYF. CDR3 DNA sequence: TGTGCCAGCAGTCTTCCGACTAGCGGGGGAAGCTCCTACGAGCAGTACTTC.

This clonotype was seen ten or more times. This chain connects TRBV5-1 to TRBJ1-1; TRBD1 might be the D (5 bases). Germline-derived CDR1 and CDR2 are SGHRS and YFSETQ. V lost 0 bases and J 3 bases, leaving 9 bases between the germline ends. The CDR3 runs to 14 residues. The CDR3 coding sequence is TGCGCCAGCAGCTTGGCCGGGGGGGACACTGAAGCTTTCTTT. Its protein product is CASSLAGGDTEAFF.

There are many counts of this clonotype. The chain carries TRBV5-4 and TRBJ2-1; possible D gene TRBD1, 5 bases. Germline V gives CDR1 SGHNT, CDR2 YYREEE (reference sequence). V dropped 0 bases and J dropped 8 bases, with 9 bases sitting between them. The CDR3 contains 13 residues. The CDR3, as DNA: TGTGCCAGCAGCTTGGCAGGGTGGGATGAGCAGTTCTTC. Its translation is CASSLAGWDEQFF.

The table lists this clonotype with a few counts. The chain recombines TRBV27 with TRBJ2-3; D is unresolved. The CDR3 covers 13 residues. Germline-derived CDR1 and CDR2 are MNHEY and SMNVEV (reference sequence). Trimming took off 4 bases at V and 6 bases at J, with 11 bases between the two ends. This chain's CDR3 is CASSSTLGDTQYF. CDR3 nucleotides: TGTGCCAGCAGTTCGACACTGGGGGATACGCAGTATTTT.

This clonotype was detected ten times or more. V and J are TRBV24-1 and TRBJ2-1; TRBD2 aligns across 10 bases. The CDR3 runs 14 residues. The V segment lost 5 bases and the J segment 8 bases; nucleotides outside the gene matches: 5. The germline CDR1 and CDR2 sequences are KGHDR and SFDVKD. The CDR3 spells CATSALAGVDEQFF. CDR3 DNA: TGTGCCACCAGTGCCCTAGCGGGAGTGGATGAGCAGTTCTTC.

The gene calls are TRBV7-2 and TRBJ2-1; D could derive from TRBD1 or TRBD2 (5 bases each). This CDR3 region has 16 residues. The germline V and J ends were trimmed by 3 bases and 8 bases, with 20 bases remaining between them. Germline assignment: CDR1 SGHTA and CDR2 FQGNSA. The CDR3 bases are TGTGCCAGCAGCTTGGGGGTAAGGCGGCTTCAGGATGAGCAGTTCTTC. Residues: CASSLGVRRLQDEQFF.

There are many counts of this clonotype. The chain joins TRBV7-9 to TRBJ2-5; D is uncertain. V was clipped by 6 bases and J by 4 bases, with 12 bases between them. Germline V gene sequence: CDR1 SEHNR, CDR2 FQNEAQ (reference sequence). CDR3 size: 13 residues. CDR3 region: CASSRSVGETQYF. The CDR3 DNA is TGTGCCAGCAGTCGAAGCGTCGGAGAGACCCAGTACTTC.

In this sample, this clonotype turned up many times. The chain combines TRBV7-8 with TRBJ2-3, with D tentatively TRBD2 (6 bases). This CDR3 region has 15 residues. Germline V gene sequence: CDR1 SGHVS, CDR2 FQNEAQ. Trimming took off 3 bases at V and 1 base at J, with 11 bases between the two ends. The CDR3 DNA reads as TGTGCCAGCAGCTTTGGGGGGACTGGCACAGATACGCAGTATTTT. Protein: CASSFGGTGTDTQYF. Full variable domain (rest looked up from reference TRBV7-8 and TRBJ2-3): GAGVSQSPRYKVAKRGQDVALRCDPISGHVSLFWYQQALGQGPEFLTYFQNEAQLDKSGLPSDRFFAERPEGSVSTLKIQRTQQEDSAVYLCASSFGGTGTDTQYFGPGTRLTVL.

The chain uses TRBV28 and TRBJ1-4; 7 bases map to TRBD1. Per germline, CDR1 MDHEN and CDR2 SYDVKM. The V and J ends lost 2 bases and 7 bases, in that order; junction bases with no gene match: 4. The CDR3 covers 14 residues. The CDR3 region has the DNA TGTGCCAGCAGTTTAAGGGACAGATTTGAAAAACTGTTTTTT. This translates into CASSLRDRFEKLFF.

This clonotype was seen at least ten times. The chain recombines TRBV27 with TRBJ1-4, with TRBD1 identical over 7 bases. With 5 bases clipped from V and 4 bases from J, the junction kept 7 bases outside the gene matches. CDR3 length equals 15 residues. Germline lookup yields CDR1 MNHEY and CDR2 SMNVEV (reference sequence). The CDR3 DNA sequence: TGTGCCAGCAGTCGACTCCGGGACAGTAATGAAAAACTGTTTTTT. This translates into CASSRLRDSNEKLFF. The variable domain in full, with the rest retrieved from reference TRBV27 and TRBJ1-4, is EAQVTQNPRYLITVTGKKLTVTCSQNMNHEYMSWYRQDPGLGLRQIYYSMNVEVTDKGDVPEGYKVSRKEKRNFPLILESPSPNQTSLYFCASSRLRDSNEKLFFGSGTQLSVL.

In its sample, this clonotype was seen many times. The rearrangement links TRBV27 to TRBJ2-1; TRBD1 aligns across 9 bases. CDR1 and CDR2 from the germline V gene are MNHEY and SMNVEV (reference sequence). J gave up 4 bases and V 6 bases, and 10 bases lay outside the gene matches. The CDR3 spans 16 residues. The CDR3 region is CASSFQTGGRYNEQFF. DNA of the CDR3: TGTGCCAGCAGCTTCCAGACAGGGGGGCGATACAATGAGCAGTTCTTC.

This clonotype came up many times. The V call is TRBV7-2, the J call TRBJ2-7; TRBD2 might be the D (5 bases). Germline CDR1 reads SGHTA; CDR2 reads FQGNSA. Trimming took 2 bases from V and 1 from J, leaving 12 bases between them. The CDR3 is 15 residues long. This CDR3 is CASSLTRTRSYEQYF. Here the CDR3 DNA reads TGTGCCAGCAGCTTAACCAGGACTCGTTCCTACGAGCAGTACTTC.

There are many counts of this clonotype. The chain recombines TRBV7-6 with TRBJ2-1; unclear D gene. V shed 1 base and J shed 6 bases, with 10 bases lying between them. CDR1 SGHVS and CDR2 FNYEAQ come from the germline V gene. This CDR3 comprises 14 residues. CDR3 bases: TGTGCCAGCAGCTTAGAGAAATGGAGCAATGAGCAGTTCTTC. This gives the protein CASSLEKWSNEQFF. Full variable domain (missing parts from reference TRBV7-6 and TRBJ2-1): GAGVSQSPRYKVTKRGQDVALRCDPISGHVSLYWYRQALGQGPEFLTYFNYEAQQDKSGLPNDRFSAERPEGSISTLTIQRTEQRDSAMYRCASSLEKWSNEQFFGPGTRLTVL.

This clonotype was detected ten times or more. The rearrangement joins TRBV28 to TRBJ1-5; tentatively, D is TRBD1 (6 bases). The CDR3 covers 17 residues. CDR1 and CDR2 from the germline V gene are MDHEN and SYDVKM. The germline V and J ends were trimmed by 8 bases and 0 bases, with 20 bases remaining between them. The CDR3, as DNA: TGTGCCAGCTCGTCTTGGGGGGCAGACCATAGCAATCAGCCCCAGCATTTT. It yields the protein CASSSWGADHSNQPQHF.

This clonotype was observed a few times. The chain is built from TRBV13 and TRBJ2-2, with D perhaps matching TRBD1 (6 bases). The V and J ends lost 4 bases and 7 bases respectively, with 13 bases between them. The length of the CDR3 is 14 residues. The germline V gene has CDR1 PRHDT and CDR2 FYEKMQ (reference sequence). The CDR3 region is CASSSTGFIGELFF. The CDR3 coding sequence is TGTGCCAGCAGCTCCACAGGGTTTATCGGGGAGCTGTTTTTT.

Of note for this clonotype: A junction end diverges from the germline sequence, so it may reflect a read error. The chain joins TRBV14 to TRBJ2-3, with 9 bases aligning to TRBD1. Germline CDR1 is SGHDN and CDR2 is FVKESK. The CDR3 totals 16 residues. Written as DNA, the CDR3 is TGTGCCAACAGCCAACAAGGGACAGGGATCACAGATACGCAGTATTTT. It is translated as CANSQQGTGITDTQYF.

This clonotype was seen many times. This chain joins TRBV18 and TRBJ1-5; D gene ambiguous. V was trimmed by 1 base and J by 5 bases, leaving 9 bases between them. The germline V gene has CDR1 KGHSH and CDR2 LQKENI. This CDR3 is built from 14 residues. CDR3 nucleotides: TGTGCCAGCTCACCACGGTCCGTCGATCAGCCCCAGCATTTT. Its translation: CASSPRSVDQPQHF.

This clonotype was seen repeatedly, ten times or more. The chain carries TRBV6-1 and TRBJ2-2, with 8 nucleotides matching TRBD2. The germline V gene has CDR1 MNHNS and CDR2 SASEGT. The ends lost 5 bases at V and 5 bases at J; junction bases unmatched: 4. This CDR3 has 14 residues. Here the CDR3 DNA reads TGTGCCAGCAGTCGAGCGGGAGAAACCGGGGAGCTGTTTTTT. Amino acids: CASSRAGETGELFF.

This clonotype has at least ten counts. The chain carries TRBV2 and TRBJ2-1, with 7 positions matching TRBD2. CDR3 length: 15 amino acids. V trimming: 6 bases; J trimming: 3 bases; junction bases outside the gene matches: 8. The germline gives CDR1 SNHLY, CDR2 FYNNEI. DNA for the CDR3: TGTGCCAGCAGGGTAGGGGAGGGGATCTACAATGAGCAGTTCTTC. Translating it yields CASRVGEGIYNEQFF.

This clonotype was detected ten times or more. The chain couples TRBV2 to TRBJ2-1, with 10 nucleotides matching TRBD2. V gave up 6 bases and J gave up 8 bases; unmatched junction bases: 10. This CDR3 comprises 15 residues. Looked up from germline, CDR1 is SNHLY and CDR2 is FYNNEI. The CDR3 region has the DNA TGTGCCAGCAGGCAGGGACTAGCGAGTACCGATGAGCAGTTCTTC. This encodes CASRQGLASTDEQFF.

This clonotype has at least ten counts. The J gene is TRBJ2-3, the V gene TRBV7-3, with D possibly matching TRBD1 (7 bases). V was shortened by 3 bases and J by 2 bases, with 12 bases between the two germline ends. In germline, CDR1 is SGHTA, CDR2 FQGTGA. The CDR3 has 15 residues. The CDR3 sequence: CASSLQGGYTDTQYF. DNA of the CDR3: TGTGCCAGCAGCTTGCAGGGGGGCTACACAGATACGCAGTATTTT.

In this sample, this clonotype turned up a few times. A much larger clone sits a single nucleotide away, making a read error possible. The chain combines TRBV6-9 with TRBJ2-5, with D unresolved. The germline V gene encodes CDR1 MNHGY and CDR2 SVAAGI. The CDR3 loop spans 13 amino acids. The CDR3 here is CASSGEPEETQYF. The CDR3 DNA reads TGCGCCAGCAGTGGCGAACCAGAGGAGACCCAGTACTTC.

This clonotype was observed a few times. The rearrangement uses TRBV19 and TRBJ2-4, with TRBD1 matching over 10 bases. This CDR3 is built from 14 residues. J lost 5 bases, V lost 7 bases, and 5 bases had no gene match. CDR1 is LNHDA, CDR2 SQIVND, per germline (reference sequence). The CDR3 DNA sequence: TGTGCCAGTACCCCCGGACAGGGGGAAAACATTCAGTACTTC. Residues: CASTPGQGENIQYF.

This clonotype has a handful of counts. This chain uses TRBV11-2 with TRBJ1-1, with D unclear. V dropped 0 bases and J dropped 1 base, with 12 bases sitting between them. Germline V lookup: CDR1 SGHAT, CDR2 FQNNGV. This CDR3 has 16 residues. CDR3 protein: CASSLDRSSRNTEAFF. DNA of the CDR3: TGTGCCAGCAGCTTAGATCGGTCGAGCAGGAACACTGAAGCTTTCTTT.